These T cell receptor beta chains were read from a single sample in a study of T cells of healthy individuals. One entry per CDR3 protein, called by TCRdb with MiXCR from the 5' RACE reads. This sample carries 100,000 or so distinct CDR3 sequences, 17% of them seen once, and the ten largest clones take 6% to 8%. These receptors all stem from a human donor in good health. CDR3s include the opening cysteine and the closing phenylalanine or tryptophan. Each record gives: V gene, J gene, D gene, clone size, CDR3 DNA, CDR3 protein. D genes are given only for firm matches. Clone size is stated in some rows and not others, as once, few, many or a class when expanded.

v_call: TRBV3-1
j_call: TRBJ1-2
d_call: TRBD1
clone_size: few
cdr3_nt: TGTGCCAGCAGCCCCAGGACAGGGAGCTATGGCTACACCTTC
cdr3_aa: CASSPRTGSYGYTF

v_call: TRBV29-1
j_call: TRBJ2-1
d_call: -
clone_size: few
cdr3_nt: TGCAGCGTTGATGGTCGGTTAGCGAAAACCTACAATGAGCAGTTCTTC
cdr3_aa: CSVDGRLAKTYNEQFF

v_call: TRBV4-2
j_call: TRBJ2-5
d_call: TRBD2
clone_size: -
cdr3_nt: TGTGCCAGCAGCCGCTCGACTAGCGGGAGAGAGACCCAGTACTTC
cdr3_aa: CASSRSTSGRETQYF

v_call: TRBV5-1
j_call: TRBJ2-1
d_call: -
clone_size: -
cdr3_nt: TGCGCCAGCAGCTGGACCGTCGTTGGGAATGAGCAGTTCTTC
cdr3_aa: CASSWTVVGNEQFF

v_call: TRBV7-6
j_call: TRBJ1-1
d_call: TRBD1
clone_size: -
cdr3_nt: TGTGCCAGCAGCCCGGGACAGGGCGTTGAAGCTTTCTTT
cdr3_aa: CASSPGQGVEAFF

v_call: TRBV6-5
j_call: TRBJ2-2
d_call: -
clone_size: once
cdr3_nt: TGTGCCAGCAGTTACTCTCAGACGAACACCGGGGAGCTGTTTTTT
cdr3_aa: CASSYSQTNTGELFF

v_call: TRBV27
j_call: TRBJ1-6
d_call: TRBD1
clone_size: -
cdr3_nt: TGTGCCAGCAGTTTGTTCCGGGACAGGAAGAATTCACCCCTCCACTTT
cdr3_aa: CASSLFRDRKNSPLHF

v_call: TRBV15
j_call: TRBJ1-2
d_call: TRBD1
clone_size: many
cdr3_nt: TGTGCCACCAGCAGAGGGAGTGGGACAGGGCAGGCCTACACCTTC
cdr3_aa: CATSRGSGTGQAYTF

v_call: TRBV9
j_call: TRBJ1-1
d_call: -
clone_size: few
cdr3_nt: TGTGCCAGCAGCGTAGGTATCCTCCCCGAGAACACTGAAGCTTTCTTT
cdr3_aa: CASSVGILPENTEAFF

v_call: TRBV11-1
j_call: TRBJ2-6
d_call: TRBD1
clone_size: -
cdr3_nt: TGTGCCAGCAGTCTACAGGGGTTTGGGGCCAACGTCCTGACTTTC
cdr3_aa: CASSLQGFGANVLTF

v_call: TRBV20-1
j_call: TRBJ2-7
d_call: -
clone_size: -
cdr3_nt: TGCAGTGGCCCAACCGGGACATCCAGCGAGCAGTACTTC
cdr3_aa: CSGPTGTSSEQYF

v_call: TRBV7-6
j_call: TRBJ2-5
d_call: -
clone_size: many
cdr3_nt: TGTGCCAGCAGCTTAGTAGGGACCCAAGAGACCCAGTACTTC
cdr3_aa: CASSLVGTQETQYF

v_call: TRBV7-2
j_call: TRBJ2-3
d_call: TRBD2
clone_size: -
cdr3_nt: TGTGCCAGCAGCCCCCCGCGGGGGGGGGCGAATACGCAGTATTTT
cdr3_aa: CASSPPRGGANTQYF

v_call: TRBV11-2
j_call: TRBJ1-2
d_call: -
clone_size: once
cdr3_nt: TGTGCCAGCAGCTCAGACCGGGCTGGCTACACCTTC
cdr3_aa: CASSSDRAGYTF

v_call: TRBV27
j_call: TRBJ1-4
d_call: -
clone_size: -
cdr3_nt: TGTGCCAGCAGAAAGGGGAGGGAAAAACTGTTTTTT
cdr3_aa: CASRKGREKLFF

v_call: TRBV20-1
j_call: TRBJ1-2
d_call: -
clone_size: -
cdr3_nt: TGCAGTGCTAGAGATCCCCCATGGGGGGTGTCGAGCTATGGCTACACCTTC
cdr3_aa: CSARDPPWGVSSYGYTF

v_call: TRBV6-4
j_call: TRBJ2-1
d_call: TRBD2
clone_size: -
cdr3_nt: TGTGCCAGCAGGGTAACTAGCGGGAGTTACAATGAGCAGTTCTTC
cdr3_aa: CASRVTSGSYNEQFF

v_call: TRBV4-3
j_call: TRBJ1-4
d_call: TRBD1
clone_size: -
cdr3_nt: TGCGCCAGCAGCCAAGATCTTGGGGGACAGGGGTCGGGTGAAAAACTGTTTTTT
cdr3_aa: CASSQDLGGQGSGEKLFF

v_call: TRBV5-1
j_call: TRBJ1-1
d_call: TRBD1
clone_size: -
cdr3_nt: TGCGCCAGCAGCCTCCAGCCGCAGGGGGGGAACACTGAAGCTTTCTTT
cdr3_aa: CASSLQPQGGNTEAFF

v_call: TRBV7-9
j_call: TRBJ1-1
d_call: -
clone_size: -
cdr3_nt: TGTGCCAGCAGCTTACATTTGAACACTGAAGCTTTCTTT
cdr3_aa: CASSLHLNTEAFF

v_call: TRBV9
j_call: TRBJ1-3
d_call: -
clone_size: -
cdr3_nt: TGTGCCAGCAGCCCCTGGGGAAACACCATATATTTT
cdr3_aa: CASSPWGNTIYF

v_call: TRBV4-1
j_call: TRBJ1-1
d_call: -
clone_size: -
cdr3_nt: TGCGCCAGCAGCCAAGATCGTGTCAGGGGATTGACTGAAGCTTTCTTT
cdr3_aa: CASSQDRVRGLTEAFF

v_call: TRBV7-2
j_call: TRBJ2-3
d_call: TRBD2
clone_size: -
cdr3_nt: TGTGCCAGCAGTCCTCGGACTAGCGGGGGGGCAGATACGCAGTATTTT
cdr3_aa: CASSPRTSGGADTQYF

v_call: TRBV7-2
j_call: TRBJ1-2
d_call: -
clone_size: -
cdr3_nt: TGTGCCACATCCAAGTCTTTTACGGACACTCTTAACTATGGCTACACCTTC
cdr3_aa: CATSKSFTDTLNYGYTF

v_call: TRBV12-5
j_call: TRBJ2-7
d_call: -
clone_size: -
cdr3_nt: TGTGCTAGTGGTTTGGCCCTCGGACCTAACTACGAGCAGTACTTC
cdr3_aa: CASGLALGPNYEQYF

v_call: TRBV20-1
j_call: TRBJ2-3
d_call: TRBD2
clone_size: -
cdr3_nt: TGCAGTGCTTATGGAAGGACTAGCGGTAGCACAGATACGCAGTATTTT
cdr3_aa: CSAYGRTSGSTDTQYF

v_call: TRBV20-1
j_call: TRBJ1-1
d_call: -
clone_size: few
cdr3_nt: TGCAGTGCTAGAGATCCCGGGGCAATCGGGACTGAAGCTTTCTTT
cdr3_aa: CSARDPGAIGTEAFF

v_call: TRBV4-1
j_call: TRBJ2-7
d_call: -
clone_size: -
cdr3_nt: TGCGCCAGCAGCTATCAGTGGGAGAGGGAAATTCCCTACGAGCAGTACTTC
cdr3_aa: CASSYQWEREIPYEQYF